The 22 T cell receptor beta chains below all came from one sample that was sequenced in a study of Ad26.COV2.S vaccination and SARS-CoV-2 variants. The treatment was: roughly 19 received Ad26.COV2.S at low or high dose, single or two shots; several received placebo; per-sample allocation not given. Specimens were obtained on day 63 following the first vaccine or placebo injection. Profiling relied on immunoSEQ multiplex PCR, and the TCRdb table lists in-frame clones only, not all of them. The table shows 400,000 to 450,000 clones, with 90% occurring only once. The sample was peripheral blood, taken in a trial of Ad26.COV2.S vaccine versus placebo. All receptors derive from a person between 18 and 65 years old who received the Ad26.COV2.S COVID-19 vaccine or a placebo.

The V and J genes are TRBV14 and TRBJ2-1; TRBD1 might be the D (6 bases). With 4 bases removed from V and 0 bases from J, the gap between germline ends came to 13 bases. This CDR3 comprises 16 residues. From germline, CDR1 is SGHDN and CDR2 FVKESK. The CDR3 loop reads CASSRTAASSYNEQFF. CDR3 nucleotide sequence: TGTGCCAGCAGCCGGACAGCTGCTAGCTCCTACAATGAGCAGTTCTTC.

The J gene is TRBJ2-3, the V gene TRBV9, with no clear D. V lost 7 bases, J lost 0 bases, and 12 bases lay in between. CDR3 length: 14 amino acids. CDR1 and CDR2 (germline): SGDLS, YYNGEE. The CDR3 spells CASSPPTSTDTQYF. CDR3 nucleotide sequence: TGTGCCAGCTCTCCCCCTACTAGCACAGATACGCAGTATTTT.

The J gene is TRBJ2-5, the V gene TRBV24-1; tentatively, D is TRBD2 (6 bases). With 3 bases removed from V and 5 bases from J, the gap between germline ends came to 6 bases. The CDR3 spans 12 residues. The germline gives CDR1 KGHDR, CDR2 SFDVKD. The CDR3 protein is CATSDGRETQYF. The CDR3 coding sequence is TGTGCCACCAGTGATGGGAGGGAGACCCAGTACTTC.

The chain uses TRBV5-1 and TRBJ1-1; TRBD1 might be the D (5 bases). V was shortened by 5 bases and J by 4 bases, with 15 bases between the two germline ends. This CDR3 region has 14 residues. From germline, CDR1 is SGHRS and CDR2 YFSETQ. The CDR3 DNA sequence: TGCGCCAGCAGAATACAGACGAGGGGCACTGAAGCTTTCTTT. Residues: CASRIQTRGTEAFF.

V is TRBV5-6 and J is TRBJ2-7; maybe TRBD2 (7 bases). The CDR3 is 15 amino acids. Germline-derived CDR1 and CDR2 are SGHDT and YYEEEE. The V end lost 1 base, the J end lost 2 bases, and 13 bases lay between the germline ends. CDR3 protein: CASSLRGSGAYEQYF. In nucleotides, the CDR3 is TGTGCCAGCAGCTTGAGGGGGAGCGGGGCCTACGAGCAGTACTTC.

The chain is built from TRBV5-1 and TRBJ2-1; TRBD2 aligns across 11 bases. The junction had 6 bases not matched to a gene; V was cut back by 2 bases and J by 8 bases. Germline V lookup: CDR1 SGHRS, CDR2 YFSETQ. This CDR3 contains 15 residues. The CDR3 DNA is TGCGCCAGCAGCTTCACTAGCGGGAGATCGGATGAGCAGTTCTTC. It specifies CASSFTSGRSDEQFF.

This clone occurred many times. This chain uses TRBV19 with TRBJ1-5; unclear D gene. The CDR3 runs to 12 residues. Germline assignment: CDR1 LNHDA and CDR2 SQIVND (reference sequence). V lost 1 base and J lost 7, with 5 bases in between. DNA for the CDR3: TGTGCCAGTAGTATAGGTGGGCAGCCCCAGCATTTT. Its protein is CASSIGGQPQHF.

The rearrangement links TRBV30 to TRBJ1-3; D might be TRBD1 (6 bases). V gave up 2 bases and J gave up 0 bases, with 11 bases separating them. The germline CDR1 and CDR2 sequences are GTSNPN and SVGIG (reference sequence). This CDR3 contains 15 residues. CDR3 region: CAWSTGITSGNTIYF. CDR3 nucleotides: TGTGCCTGGAGTACAGGGATAACCTCTGGAAACACCATATATTTT.

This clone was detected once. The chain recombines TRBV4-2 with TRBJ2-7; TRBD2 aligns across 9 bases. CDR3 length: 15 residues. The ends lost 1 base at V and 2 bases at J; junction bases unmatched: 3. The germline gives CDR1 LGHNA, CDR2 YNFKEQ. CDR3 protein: CASSQARGRAYEQYF. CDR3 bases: TGTGCCAGCAGCCAAGCTCGCGGGAGGGCCTACGAGCAGTACTTC.

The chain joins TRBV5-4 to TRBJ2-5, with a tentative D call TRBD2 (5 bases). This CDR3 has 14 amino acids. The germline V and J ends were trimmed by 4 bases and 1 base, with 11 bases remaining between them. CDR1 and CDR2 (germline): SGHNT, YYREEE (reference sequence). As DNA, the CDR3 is TGTGCCAGCAGCCTAGAGGGCACCCAAGAGACCCAGTACTTC. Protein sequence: CASSLEGTQETQYF. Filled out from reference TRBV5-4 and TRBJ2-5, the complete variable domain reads ETGVTQSPTHLIKTRGQQVTLRCSSQSGHNTVSWYQQALGQGPQFIFQYYREEENGRGNFPPRFSGLQFPNYSSELNVNALELDDSALYLCASSLEGTQETQYFGPGTRLLVL.

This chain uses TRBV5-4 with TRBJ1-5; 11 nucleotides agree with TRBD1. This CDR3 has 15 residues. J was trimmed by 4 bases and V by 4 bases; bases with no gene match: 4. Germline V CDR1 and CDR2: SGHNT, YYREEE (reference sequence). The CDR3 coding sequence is TGTGCCAGCAGCCCAGGGACAGGGGGGAATCAGCCCCAGCATTTT. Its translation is CASSPGTGGNQPQHF.

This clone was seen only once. Here the CDR3 reads CASSFAAGNQPQHF. In DNA form, the CDR3 reads TGTGCCAGCAGCTTCGCGGCCGGCAATCAGCCCCAGCATTTT. The chain links TRBV5-6 to TRBJ1-5, with D hard to call. The CDR3 has 14 amino acids. The ends were cut back, 2 bases at V and 2 bases at J, with 8 bases in the middle. Germline CDR1 SGHDT, CDR2 YYEEEE.

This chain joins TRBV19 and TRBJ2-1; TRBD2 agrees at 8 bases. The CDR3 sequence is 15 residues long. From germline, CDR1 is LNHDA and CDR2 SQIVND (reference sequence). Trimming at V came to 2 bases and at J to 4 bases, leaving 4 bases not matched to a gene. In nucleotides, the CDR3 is TGTGCCAGTAGTATAAGTAGCGGGGCTTACAATGAGCAGTTCTTC. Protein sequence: CASSISSGAYNEQFF.

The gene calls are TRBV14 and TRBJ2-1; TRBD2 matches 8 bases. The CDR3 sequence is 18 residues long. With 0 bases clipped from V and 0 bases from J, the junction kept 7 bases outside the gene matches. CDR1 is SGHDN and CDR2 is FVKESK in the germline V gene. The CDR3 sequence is CASSQEKELAASYNEQFF. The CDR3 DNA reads TGTGCCAGCAGCCAAGAAAAGGAACTAGCGGCCTCCTACAATGAGCAGTTCTTC. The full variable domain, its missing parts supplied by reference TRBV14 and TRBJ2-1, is EAGVTQFPSHSVIEKGQTVTLRCDPISGHDNLYWYRRVMGKEIKFLLHFVKESKQDESGMPNNRFLAERTGGTYSTLKVQPAELEDSGVYFCASSQEKELAASYNEQFFGPGTRLTVL.

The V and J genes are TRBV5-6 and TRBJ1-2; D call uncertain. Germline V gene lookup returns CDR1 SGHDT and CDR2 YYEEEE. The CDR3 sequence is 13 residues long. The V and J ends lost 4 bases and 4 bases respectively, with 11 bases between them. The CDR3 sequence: CASSLAAAYGYTF. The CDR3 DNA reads TGTGCCAGCAGCCTGGCGGCTGCCTATGGCTACACCTTC.

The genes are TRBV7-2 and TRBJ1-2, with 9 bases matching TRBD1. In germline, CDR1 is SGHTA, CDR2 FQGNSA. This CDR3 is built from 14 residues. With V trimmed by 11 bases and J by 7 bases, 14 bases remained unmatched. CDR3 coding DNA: TGTGCCGGAAGTACAGGGGGCGCGGTGGGTGGCTACACCTTC. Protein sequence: CAGSTGGAVGGYTF.

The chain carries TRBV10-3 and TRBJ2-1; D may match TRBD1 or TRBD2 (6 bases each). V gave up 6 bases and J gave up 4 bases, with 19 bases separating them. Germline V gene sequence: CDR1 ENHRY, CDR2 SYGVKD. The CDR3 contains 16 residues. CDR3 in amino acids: CAISDEGGGSYNEQFF. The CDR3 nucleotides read TGTGCCATCAGCGACGAGGGGGGAGGTAGTTACAATGAGCAGTTCTTC.

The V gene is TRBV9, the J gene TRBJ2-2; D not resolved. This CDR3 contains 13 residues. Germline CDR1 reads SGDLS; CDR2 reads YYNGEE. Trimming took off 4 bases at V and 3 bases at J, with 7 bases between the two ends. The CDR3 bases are TGTGCCAGCAGCCTCATCCACACCGGGGAGCTGTTTTTT. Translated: CASSLIHTGELFF.

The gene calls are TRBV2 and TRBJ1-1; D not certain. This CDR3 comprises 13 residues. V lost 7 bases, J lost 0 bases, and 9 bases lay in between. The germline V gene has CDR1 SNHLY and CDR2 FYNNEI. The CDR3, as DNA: TGTGCCAGCATTCTTTCCATGAACACTGAAGCTTTCTTT. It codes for CASILSMNTEAFF.

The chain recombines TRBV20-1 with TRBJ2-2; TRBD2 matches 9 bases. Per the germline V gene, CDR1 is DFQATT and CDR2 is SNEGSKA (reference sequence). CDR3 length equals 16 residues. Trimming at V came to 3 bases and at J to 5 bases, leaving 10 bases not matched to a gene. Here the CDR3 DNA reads TGCAGTGCTAGTCGGTTAGCGGGAGTTCCTACCGGGGAGCTGTTTTTT. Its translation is CSASRLAGVPTGELFF.

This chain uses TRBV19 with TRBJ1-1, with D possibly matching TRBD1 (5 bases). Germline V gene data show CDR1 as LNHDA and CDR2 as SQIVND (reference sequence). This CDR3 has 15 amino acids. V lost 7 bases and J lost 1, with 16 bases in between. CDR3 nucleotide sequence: TGTGCCAGTACCCTGTTAGGGGCCGGGAACACTGAAGCTTTCTTT. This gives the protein CASTLLGAGNTEAFF.

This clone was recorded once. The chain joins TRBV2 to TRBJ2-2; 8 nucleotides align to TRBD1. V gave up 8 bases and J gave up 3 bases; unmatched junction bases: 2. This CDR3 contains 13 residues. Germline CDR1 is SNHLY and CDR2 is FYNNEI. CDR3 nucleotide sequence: TGTGCCAGCTACAGGGGGTACACCGGGGAGCTGTTTTTT. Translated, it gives CASYRGYTGELFF.